This T cell receptor (beta chain) came from a study of blood T cell repertoires in COVID-19. Study summary: T cells, B-cell-depleted T cells, or PBMCs provided the cDNA or gDNA that served as material.

The data were produced by immunoSEQ multiplex PCR, yet TCRdb's version contains in-frame clones alone and is incomplete. There are 150,000 to 200,000 clones in the sample; around 84% occur only once, and around 2.9% lies in the top ten. Participants were aged 18 to 89 years from approximately 23 US areas. V lost 0 bases and J lost 7, with 13 bases in between. The CDR3 contains 16 residues. Germline assignment: CDR1 LGHDT and CDR2 YNNKEL (reference sequence). In its sample, this clone was seen a few times. This TCR was recovered from a woman aged 30 to 39 who had been exposed to COVID-19. V is TRBV3-1 (or the pseudogene TRBV3-2) and J is TRBJ1-6; D gene unclear. Sample: PBMCs or T cells enriched from blood (not recorded which). The CDR3 here is CASSQDFGEGNSPLHF. Written as DNA, the CDR3 is TGTGCCAGCAGCCAAGATTTTGGGGAGGGCAATTCACCCCTCCACTTT.